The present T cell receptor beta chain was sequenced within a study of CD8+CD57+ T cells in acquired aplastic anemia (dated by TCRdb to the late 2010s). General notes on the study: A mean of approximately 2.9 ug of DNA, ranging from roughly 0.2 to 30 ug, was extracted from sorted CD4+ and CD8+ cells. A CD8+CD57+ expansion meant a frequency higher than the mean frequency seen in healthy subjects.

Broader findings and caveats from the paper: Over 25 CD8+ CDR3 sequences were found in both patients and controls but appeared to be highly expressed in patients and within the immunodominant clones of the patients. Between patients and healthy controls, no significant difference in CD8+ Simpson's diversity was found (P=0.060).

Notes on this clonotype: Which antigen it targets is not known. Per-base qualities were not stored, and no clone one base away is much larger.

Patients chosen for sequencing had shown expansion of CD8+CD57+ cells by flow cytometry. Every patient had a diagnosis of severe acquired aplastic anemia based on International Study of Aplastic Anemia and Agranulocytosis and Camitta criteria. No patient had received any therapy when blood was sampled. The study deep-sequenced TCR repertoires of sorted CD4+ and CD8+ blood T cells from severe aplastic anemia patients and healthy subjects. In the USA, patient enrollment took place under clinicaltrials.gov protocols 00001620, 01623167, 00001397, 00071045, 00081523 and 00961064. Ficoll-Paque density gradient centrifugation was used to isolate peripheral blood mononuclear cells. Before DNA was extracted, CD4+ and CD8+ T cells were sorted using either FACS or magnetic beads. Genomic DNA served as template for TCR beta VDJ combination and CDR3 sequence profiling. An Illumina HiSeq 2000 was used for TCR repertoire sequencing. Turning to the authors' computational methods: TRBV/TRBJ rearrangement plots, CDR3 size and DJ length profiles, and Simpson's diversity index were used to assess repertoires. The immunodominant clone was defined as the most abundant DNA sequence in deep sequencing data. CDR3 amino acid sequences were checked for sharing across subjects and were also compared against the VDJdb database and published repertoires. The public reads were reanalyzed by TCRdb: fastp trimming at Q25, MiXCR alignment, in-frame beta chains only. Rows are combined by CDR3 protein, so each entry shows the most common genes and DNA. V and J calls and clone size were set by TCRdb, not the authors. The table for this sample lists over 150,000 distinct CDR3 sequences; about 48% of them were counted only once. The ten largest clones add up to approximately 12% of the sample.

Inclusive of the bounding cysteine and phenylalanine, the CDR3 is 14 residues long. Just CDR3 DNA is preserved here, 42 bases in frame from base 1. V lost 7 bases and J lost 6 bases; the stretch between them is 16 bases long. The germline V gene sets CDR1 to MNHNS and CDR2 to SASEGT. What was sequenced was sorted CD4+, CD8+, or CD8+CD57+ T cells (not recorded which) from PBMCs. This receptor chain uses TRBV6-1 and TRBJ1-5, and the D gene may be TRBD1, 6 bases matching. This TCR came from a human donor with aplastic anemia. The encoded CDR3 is CASNPGARGQPQHF. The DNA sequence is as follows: TGTGCCAGCAATCCGGGGGCGCGAGGTCAGCCCCAGCATTTT.